This T cell receptor beta chain came from a study of cytomegalovirus exposure and HLA in healthy donors. Findings and limits, study-wide: Accurate prediction of most subjects' HLA-A and HLA-B alleles from TCR beta sequences was reported. Listed as cytomegalovirus-associated were over 150 TCR beta chains.

This clone appeared a few times. Its antigen is unknown. Primers: 60 Vbeta forward and 13 Jbeta reverse. Here immunoSEQ multiplex PCR was the method, and the copy in TCRdb shows in-frame clones only, minus some. This sample has approximately 200,000 clones, with around 77% found just once. V lost 4 bases and J lost 8, with 14 bases in between. Germline CDR1 reads SGHDN; CDR2 reads FVKESK. The CDR3 extends over 13 amino acids. The chain has TRBV14 and TRBJ1-2; D unclear. This clonotype was sampled from a woman in her late teens or twenties in good health and CMV-seronegative. The specimen was PBMCs. This CDR3 is CASSLAGAAGYTF. CDR3 in DNA: TGTGCCAGCAGCCTGGCGGGAGCGGCAGGCTACACCTTC. Full variable domain (missing parts from reference TRBV14 and TRBJ1-2): EAGVTQFPSHSVIEKGQTVTLRCDPISGHDNLYWYRRVMGKEIKFLLHFVKESKQDESGMPNNRFLAERTGGTYSTLKVQPAELEDSGVYFCASSLAGAAGYTFGSGTRLTVV.